This entry describes one T cell receptor beta chain. The V gene lost 0 bases and the J gene lost 4 bases, with 10 bases spanning the gap. CDR1 and CDR2 from the germline V gene are MGHDK and SYGVNS. This CDR3 spans 15 amino acids. Then a second PCR, running about 6 to 12 cycles, was carried out with a sample-barcoded 5' primer and a J-beta primer mix. One entry per CDR3 protein, called by TCRdb with MiXCR from the 5' RACE reads. The data contain hundreds of thousands of distinct CDR3 sequences, under 45% of them singletons. The data stem from a study of blood T cells in healthy people across ages. Source material: blood. This clonotype was obtained from a man in his sixties in good health. The gene calls are TRBV25-1 and TRBJ1-3; D not certain. CDR3 sequence: CASSEYGGRGNTIYF. CDR3 DNA sequence: TGTGCCAGCAGTGAATACGGAGGGAGGGGAAACACCATATATTTT.